Below, one TCR beta chain is given with its context. This record belongs to a study of blood T cell repertoires in COVID-19. At the level of the study: The origin of the acute and convalescent COVID-19 samples was the United States, Italy and Spain. T cells, B-cell-depleted T cells, or PBMCs supplied cDNA or gDNA.

Germline V gene data show CDR1 as ENHRY and CDR2 as SYGVKD. Trimming removed 10 bases from V and 0 bases from J; junction bases left unmatched: 12. The CDR3 spans 16 residues. In the original analysis: Counts of nucleated cells, estimated from reference gene primer amplification, were obtained. Method: immunoSEQ multiplex PCR; TCRdb's copy keeps in-frame clones and lacks some. The DNA gave D and trimming, while V, J and clone size come from that table. Of under 150,000 clones in the sample, 55% to 75% were seen once. The chain is built from TRBV10-3 and TRBJ2-3, with TRBD2 matching over 8 bases. The receptor was derived from a woman aged 70-85 years with acute or convalescent COVID-19. Sequences were obtained from peripheral blood. CDR3 nucleotides: TGTGCCACCTCCTTAAGCGGGGGAACTAGCACAGATACGCAGTATTTT. Translated: CATSLSGGTSTDTQYF.